This entry concerns a single T cell receptor (beta chain). The data were obtained in a study of blood T cell repertoires in COVID-19. Study information: Acute and convalescent COVID-19 specimens originated in the United States, Italy and Spain.

Only in-frame clones appear in the TCRdb table, and some are missing; sequencing was by immunoSEQ multiplex PCR. The table lists hundreds of thousands of clones, 75% to 90% of them singletons. This sequence was found in a woman in her 30s with active or convalescent COVID-19. Sequencing input: peripheral blood.

The CDR3 spells CASSRLPGQGRDTEAFF. The CDR3 coding sequence is TGTGCCAGCAGCCGCTTACCGGGACAGGGCAGGGACACTGAAGCTTTCTTT. J is TRBJ1-1 and V is TRBV11-2; 9 bases are a match to TRBD1. The V gene's germline CDR1 is SGHAT and CDR2 FQNNGV. With V trimmed by 5 bases and J by 3 bases, 13 bases remained unmatched. CDR3 length: 17 residues.